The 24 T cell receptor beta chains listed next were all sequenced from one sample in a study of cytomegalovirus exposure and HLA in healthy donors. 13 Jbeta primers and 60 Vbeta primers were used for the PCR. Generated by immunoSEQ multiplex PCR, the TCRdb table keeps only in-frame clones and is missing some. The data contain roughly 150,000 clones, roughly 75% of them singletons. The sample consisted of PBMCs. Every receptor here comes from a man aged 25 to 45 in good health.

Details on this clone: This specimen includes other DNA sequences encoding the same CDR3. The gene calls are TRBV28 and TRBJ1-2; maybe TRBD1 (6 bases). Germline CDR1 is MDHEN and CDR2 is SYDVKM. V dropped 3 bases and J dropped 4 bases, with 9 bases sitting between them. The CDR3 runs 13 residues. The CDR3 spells CASSFGGGYGYTF. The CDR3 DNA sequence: TGTGCCAGCAGTTTTGGGGGCGGCTATGGCTACACCTTC.

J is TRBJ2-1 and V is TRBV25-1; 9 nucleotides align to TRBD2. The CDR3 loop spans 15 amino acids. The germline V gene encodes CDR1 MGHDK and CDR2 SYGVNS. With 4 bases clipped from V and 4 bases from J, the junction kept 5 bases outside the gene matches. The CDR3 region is CASSVLTSGYNEQFF. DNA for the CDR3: TGTGCCAGCAGTGTTTTGACTAGCGGTTACAATGAGCAGTTCTTC.

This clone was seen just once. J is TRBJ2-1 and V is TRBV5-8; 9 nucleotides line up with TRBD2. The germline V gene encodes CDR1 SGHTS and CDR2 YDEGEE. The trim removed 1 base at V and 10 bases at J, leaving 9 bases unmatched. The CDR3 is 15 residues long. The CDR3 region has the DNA TGTGCCAGCAGCTTGAGGTCTAGCGGGGCCCGCGAGCAGTTCTTC. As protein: CASSLRSSGAREQFF.

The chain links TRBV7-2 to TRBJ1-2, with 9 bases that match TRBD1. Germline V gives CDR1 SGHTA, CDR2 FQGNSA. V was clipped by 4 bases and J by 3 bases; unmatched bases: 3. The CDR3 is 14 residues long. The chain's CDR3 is CASSSGQGYYGYTF. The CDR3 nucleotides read TGTGCCAGCAGCTCCGGACAGGGGTACTATGGCTACACCTTC. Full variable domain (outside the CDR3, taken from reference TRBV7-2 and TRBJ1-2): GAGVSQSPSNKVTEKGKDVELRCDPISGHTALYWYRQSLGQGLEFLIYFQGNSAPDKSGLPSDRFSAERTGGSVSTLTIQRTQQEDSAVYLCASSSGQGYYGYTFGSGTRLTVV.

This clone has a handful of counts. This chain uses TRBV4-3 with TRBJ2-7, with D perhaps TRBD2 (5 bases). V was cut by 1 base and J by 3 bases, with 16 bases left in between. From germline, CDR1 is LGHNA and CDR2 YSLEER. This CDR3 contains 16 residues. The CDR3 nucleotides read TGCGCCAGCAGCCAAGCCCGACTACCCCTGGGCTACGAGCAGTACTTC. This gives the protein CASSQARLPLGYEQYF.

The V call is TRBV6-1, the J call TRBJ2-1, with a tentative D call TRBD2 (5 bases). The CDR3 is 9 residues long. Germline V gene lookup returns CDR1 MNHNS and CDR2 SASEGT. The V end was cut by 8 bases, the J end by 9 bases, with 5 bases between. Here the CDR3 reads CASEGEQFF. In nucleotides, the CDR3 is TGTGCCAGCGAGGGTGAGCAGTTCTTC.

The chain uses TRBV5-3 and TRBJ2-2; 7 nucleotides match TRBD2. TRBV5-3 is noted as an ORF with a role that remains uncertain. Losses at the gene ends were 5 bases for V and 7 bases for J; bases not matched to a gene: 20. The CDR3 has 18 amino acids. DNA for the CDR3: TGTGCCAGAAGAGGTTTCTCTTGGGCGGGAGTTGGTCTCGGGGAGCTGTTTTTT. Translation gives CARRGFSWAGVGLGELFF.

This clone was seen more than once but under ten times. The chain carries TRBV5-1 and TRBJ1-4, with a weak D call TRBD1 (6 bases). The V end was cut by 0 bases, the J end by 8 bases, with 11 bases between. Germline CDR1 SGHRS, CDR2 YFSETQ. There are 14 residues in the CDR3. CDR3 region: CASSLAGAREKLFF. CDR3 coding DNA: TGCGCCAGCAGCTTGGCAGGGGCTAGGGAAAAACTGTTTTTT.

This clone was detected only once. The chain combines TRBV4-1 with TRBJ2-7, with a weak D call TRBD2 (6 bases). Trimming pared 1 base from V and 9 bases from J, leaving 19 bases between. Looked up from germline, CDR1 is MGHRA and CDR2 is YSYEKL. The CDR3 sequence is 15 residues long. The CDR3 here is CASSQAAGLLSRQYF. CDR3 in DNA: TGCGCCAGCAGCCAAGCGGCGGGGCTTCTGAGTCGGCAGTACTTC.

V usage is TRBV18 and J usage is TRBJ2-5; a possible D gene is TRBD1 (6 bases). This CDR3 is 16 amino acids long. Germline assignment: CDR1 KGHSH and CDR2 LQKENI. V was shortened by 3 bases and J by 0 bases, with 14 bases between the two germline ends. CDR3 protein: CASSPQGQSYQETQYF. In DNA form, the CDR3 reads TGTGCCAGCTCACCTCAAGGACAGTCGTACCAAGAGACCCAGTACTTC.

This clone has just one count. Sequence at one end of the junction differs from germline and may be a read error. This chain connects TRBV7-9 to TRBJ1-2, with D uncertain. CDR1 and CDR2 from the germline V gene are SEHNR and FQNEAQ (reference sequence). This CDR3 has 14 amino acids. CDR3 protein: CSSSYITANYGYTF. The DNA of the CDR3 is TGTTCCAGCAGCTACATAACAGCCAACTATGGCTACACCTTC.

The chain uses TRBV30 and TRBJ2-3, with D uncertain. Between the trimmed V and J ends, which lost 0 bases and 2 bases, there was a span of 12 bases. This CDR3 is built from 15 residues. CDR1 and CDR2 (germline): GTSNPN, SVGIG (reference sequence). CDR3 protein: CAWSVKSTVTDTQYF. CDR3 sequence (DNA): TGTGCCTGGAGTGTAAAGAGTACCGTCACAGATACGCAGTATTTT.

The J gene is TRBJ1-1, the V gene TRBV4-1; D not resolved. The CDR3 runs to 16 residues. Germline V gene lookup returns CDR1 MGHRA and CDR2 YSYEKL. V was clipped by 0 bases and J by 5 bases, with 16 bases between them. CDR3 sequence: CASSQDRRSLGTEAFF. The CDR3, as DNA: TGCGCCAGCAGCCAAGATCGCCGGAGCCTCGGGACTGAAGCTTTCTTT.

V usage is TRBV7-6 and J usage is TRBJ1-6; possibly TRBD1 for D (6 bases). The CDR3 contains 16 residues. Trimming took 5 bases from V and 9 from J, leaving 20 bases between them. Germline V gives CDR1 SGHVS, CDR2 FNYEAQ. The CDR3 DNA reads TGTGCCAGCAGCCCGGAGGGGGGGCAGGGAGGTTCACCCCTCCACTTT. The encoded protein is CASSPEGGQGGSPLHF.

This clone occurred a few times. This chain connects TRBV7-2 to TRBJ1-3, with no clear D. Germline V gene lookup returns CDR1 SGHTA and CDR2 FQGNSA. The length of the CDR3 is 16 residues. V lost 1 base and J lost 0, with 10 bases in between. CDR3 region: CASSLVGRHSGNTIYF. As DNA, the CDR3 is TGTGCCAGCAGCTTAGTGGGCAGACACTCTGGAAACACCATATATTTT.

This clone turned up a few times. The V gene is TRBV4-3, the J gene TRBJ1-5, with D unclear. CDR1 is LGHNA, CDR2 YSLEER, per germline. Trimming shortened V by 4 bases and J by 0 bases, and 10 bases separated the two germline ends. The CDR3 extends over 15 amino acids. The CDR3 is CASSPRPYSNQPQHF. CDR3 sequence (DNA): TGCGCCAGCAGCCCCCGTCCCTATAGCAATCAGCCCCAGCATTTT.

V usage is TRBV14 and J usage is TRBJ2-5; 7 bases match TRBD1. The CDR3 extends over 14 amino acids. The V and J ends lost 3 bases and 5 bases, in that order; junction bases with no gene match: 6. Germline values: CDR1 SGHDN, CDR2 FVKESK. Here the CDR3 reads CASSHWTGKETQYF. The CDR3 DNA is TGTGCCAGCAGCCACTGGACAGGAAAGGAGACCCAGTACTTC.

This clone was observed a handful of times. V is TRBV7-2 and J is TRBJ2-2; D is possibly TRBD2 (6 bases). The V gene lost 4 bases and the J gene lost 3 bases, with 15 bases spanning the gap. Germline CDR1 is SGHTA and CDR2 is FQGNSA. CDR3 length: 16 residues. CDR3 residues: CASSYAGLKDTGELFF. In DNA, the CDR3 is TGTGCCAGCAGCTACGCGGGACTTAAGGACACCGGGGAGCTGTTTTTT.

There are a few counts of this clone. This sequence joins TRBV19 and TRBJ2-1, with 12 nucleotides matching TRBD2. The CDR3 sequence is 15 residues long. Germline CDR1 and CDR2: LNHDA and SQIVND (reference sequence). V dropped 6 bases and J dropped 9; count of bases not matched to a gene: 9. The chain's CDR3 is CASSKLAGGEGEQFF. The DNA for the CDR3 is TGTGCCAGTAGCAAGCTAGCGGGAGGGGAAGGTGAGCAGTTCTTC. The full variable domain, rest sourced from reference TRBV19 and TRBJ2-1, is DGGITQSPKYLFRKEGQNVTLSCEQNLNHDAMYWYRQDPGQGLRLIYYSQIVNDFQKGDIAEGYSVSREKKESFPLTVTSAQKNPTAFYLCASSKLAGGEGEQFFGPGTRLTVL.

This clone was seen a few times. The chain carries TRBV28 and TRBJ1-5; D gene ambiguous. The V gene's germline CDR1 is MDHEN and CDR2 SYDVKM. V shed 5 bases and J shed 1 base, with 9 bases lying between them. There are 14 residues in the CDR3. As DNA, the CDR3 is TGTGCCAGCAGTCGCCTTAGCAGCAATCAGCCCCAGCATTTT. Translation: CASSRLSSNQPQHF.

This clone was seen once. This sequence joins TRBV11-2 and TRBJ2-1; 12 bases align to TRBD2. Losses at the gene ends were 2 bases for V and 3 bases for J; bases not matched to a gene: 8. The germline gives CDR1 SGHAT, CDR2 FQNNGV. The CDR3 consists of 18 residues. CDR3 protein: CASSLIPPGLAGYNEQFF. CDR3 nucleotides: TGTGCCAGCAGCTTAATCCCACCGGGACTAGCGGGCTACAATGAGCAGTTCTTC.

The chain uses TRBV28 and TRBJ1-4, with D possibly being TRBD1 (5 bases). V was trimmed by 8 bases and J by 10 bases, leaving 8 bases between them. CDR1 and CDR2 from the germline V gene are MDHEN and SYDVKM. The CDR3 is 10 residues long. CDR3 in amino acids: CASLGGKLFF. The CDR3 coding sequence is TGTGCCAGCCTGGGGGGAAAACTGTTTTTT. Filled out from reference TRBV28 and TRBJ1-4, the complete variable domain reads DVKVTQSSRYLVKRTGEKVFLECVQDMDHENMFWYRQDPGLGLRLIYFSYDVKMKEKGDIPEGYSVSREKKERFSLILESASTNQTSMYLCASLGGKLFFGSGTQLSVL.

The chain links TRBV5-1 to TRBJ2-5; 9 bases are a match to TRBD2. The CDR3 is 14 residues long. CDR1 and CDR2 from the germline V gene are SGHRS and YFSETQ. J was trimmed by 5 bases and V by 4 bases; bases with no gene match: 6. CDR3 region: CASSTRTSAETQYF. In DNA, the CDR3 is TGCGCCAGCAGCACCAGGACTAGCGCGGAGACCCAGTACTTC. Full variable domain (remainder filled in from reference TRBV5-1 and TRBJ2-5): KAGVTQTPRYLIKTRGQQVTLSCSPISGHRSVSWYQQTPGQGLQFLFEYFSETQRNKGNFPGRFSGRQFSNSRSEMNVSTLELGDSALYLCASSTRTSAETQYFGPGTRLLVL.

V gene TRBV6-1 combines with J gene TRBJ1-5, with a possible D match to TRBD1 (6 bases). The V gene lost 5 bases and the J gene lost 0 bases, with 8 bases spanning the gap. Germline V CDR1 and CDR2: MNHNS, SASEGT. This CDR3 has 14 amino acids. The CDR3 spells CASSLDSSNQPQHF. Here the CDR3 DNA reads TGTGCCAGCAGTCTGGACAGTAGCAATCAGCCCCAGCATTTT.